One and the same sample provided the 19 T cell receptor beta chains below, sequenced in a study of neurological immune-mediated disorders. TCRdb processed the 5' RACE reads anew with MiXCR; each CDR3 protein has one entry. The profile covers about 27,000 distinct CDR3 sequences, with 2.5% to 4% appearing a single time and approximately 6.7% taken by the ten largest. Sequencing input: PBMCs. These receptor sequences come from a woman younger than 45 with multiple sclerosis.

This clonotype occurred many times. The chain combines TRBV20-1 with TRBJ1-1; no firm D call. The CDR3 covers 14 residues. Germline V lookup: CDR1 DFQATT, CDR2 SNEGSKA (reference sequence). V lost 0 bases to trimming and J lost 5 bases, with 13 bases between them. The CDR3 coding sequence is TGCAGTGCTAGAGACCTAAAGGGCGGGACTGAAGCTTTCTTT. This translates into CSARDLKGGTEAFF.

This clonotype was seen at least ten times. The chain is built from TRBV5-1 and TRBJ2-7, with 7 bases lining up with TRBD1. The CDR3 is made up of 15 amino acids. CDR1 and CDR2 from the germline V gene are SGHRS and YFSETQ. V lost 7 bases, J lost 1 base, and 11 bases stayed unmatched. The CDR3 spells CASARDREPSYEQYF. CDR3 bases: TGCGCCAGCGCCCGCGACAGGGAGCCTTCCTACGAGCAGTACTTC.

The sample holds many counts of this clonotype. The chain uses TRBV5-5 and TRBJ2-7, with 9 bases identical to TRBD1. The CDR3 runs to 16 residues. From germline, CDR1 is SGHKS and CDR2 YYEKEE (reference sequence). J was trimmed by 2 bases and V by 4 bases; bases with no gene match: 10. CDR3 amino acids: CASSPPPGTGTYEQYF. The CDR3 DNA follows: TGTGCCAGCAGCCCTCCTCCCGGGACAGGGACCTACGAGCAGTACTTC.

This clonotype was seen repeatedly, ten times or more. The chain combines TRBV6-5 with TRBJ2-6; TRBD1 agrees at 10 bases. With 1 base clipped from V and 4 bases from J, the junction kept 4 bases outside the gene matches. This CDR3 is built from 17 residues. From germline, CDR1 is MNHEY and CDR2 SVGAGI. For the CDR3, the DNA is TGTGCCAGCAGTTACTTTGGGACAGGGGCGGGGGCCAACGTCCTGACTTTC. It encodes CASSYFGTGAGANVLTF.

Many counts were recorded for this clonotype. The V call is TRBV4-2, the J call TRBJ2-3; 13 positions agree with TRBD2. The junction had 2 bases not matched to a gene; V was cut back by 3 bases and J by 2 bases. This CDR3 spans 16 amino acids. Germline V CDR1 and CDR2: LGHNA, YNFKEQ. In DNA form, the CDR3 reads TGTGCCAGCAGCCAGGGACTAGCGGGGTCCACAGATACGCAGTATTTT. It encodes CASSQGLAGSTDTQYF.

This clonotype was counted many times. The V call is TRBV18, the J call TRBJ1-1; D remains ambiguous. Per the germline V gene, CDR1 is KGHSH and CDR2 is LQKENI. The CDR3 consists of 12 residues. V lost 5 bases, J lost 6 bases, and 10 bases lay in between. In nucleotides, the CDR3 is TGTGCCAGCTCATCAAGGCTTTCTGAAGCTTTCTTT. Protein: CASSSRLSEAFF.

The sample holds many counts of this clonotype. The chain recombines TRBV9 with TRBJ2-7; 11 nucleotides line up with TRBD1. This CDR3 spans 15 amino acids. The junction had 5 bases not matched to a gene; V was cut back by 2 bases and J by 4 bases. The germline V gene has CDR1 SGDLS and CDR2 YYNGEE. CDR3 in amino acids: CASSVGQGALYEQYF. CDR3 in DNA: TGTGCCAGCAGCGTTGGACAGGGGGCTTTATACGAGCAGTACTTC.

This clonotype was recorded at least ten times. The CDR3 loop reads CASRSWGPLLDEQFF. CDR3 bases: TGTGCCAGCAGAAGCTGGGGCCCTCTTCTGGATGAGCAGTTCTTC. The J gene is TRBJ2-1, the V gene TRBV7-8, with D perhaps TRBD1 (5 bases). Trimming shortened V by 6 bases and J by 8 bases, and 20 bases separated the two germline ends. CDR1 and CDR2 (germline): SGHVS, FQNEAQ. The CDR3 has 15 amino acids.

The sample holds many counts of this clonotype. The genes are TRBV7-2 and TRBJ2-2, with a weak D call TRBD1 (6 bases). Trimming cost V 5 bases and J 2 bases, with 9 bases left between them. Germline CDR1 reads SGHTA; CDR2 reads FQGNSA. This CDR3 has 14 amino acids. CDR3 nucleotide sequence: TGTGCCAGCAGCGGACAGCGTAACACCGGGGAGCTGTTTTTT. Translating it yields CASSGQRNTGELFF.

There are many counts of this clonotype. The chain couples TRBV15 to TRBJ2-1; 12 bases agree with TRBD1. CDR1 and CDR2 from the germline V gene are LNHNV and YYDKDF (reference sequence). Germline trimming cut 2 bases from V and 7 bases from J; bases unmatched to any gene: 6. The CDR3 has 16 amino acids. The CDR3 loop reads CATSRPGTGGGNEQFF. The CDR3 DNA sequence: TGTGCCACCAGCAGACCCGGGACAGGGGGCGGGAATGAGCAGTTCTTC.

This clonotype was observed many times. V gene TRBV5-1 combines with J gene TRBJ2-1, with D unclear. Germline V lookup: CDR1 SGHRS, CDR2 YFSETQ. V was cut by 0 bases and J by 2 bases, with 6 bases left in between. The length of the CDR3 is 14 residues. This chain's CDR3 is CASSLGSAYNEQFF. In nucleotides, the CDR3 is TGCGCCAGCAGCTTGGGAAGCGCCTACAATGAGCAGTTCTTC. The full variable domain, its missing parts supplied by reference TRBV5-1 and TRBJ2-1, is KAGVTQTPRYLIKTRGQQVTLSCSPISGHRSVSWYQQTPGQGLQFLFEYFSETQRNKGNFPGRFSGRQFSNSRSEMNVSTLELGDSALYLCASSLGSAYNEQFFGPGTRLTVL.

This clonotype occurred many times. The V gene is TRBV11-3, the J gene TRBJ2-3, with D possibly TRBD2 on 5 matching bases. In germline, CDR1 is SGHNT, CDR2 YENEEA. The germline V and J ends were trimmed by 4 bases and 0 bases, with 8 bases remaining between them. The CDR3 is 14 amino acids. CDR3 residues: CASSYLASTDTQYF. CDR3 coding DNA: TGTGCCAGCAGCTATCTAGCTAGCACAGATACGCAGTATTTT.

This clonotype was counted many times. The chain links TRBV9 to TRBJ2-1, with TRBD2 matching 12 bases. V was clipped by 4 bases and J by 5 bases; unmatched bases: 7. Germline V CDR1 and CDR2: SGDLS, YYNGEE. The CDR3 is 16 residues long. The CDR3, as DNA: TGTGCCAGCAGCACAAGGACTAGCGGGACTAACAATGAGCAGTTCTTC. The encoded protein is CASSTRTSGTNNEQFF.

The sample holds many counts of this clonotype. The chain has TRBV18 and TRBJ2-6, with 9 positions matching TRBD1. Germline CDR1 reads KGHSH; CDR2 reads LQKENI. The CDR3 totals 16 residues. Trimming at V came to 5 bases and at J to 8 bases, leaving 10 bases not matched to a gene. The CDR3 DNA follows: TGTGCCAGCTCAGCCGGGACAGGGATGGGGACCAACGTCCTGACTTTC. Its translation: CASSAGTGMGTNVLTF.

The V and J genes are TRBV5-5 and TRBJ1-4; unclear D gene. Trimming took 1 base from V and 0 from J, leaving 7 bases between them. Germline CDR1 and CDR2: SGHKS and YYEKEE (reference sequence). The CDR3 extends over 15 amino acids. CDR3: CASSLYSTTNEKLFF. The CDR3 bases are TGTGCCAGCAGCTTGTATAGCACAACTAATGAAAAACTGTTTTTT.

This clonotype appeared many times. The rearrangement links TRBV7-9 to TRBJ1-6; TRBD1 aligns across 7 bases. The germline V gene encodes CDR1 SEHNR and CDR2 FQNEAQ (reference sequence). V trimming: 5 bases; J trimming: 9 bases; junction bases outside the gene matches: 13. CDR3 length: 16 amino acids. In DNA, the CDR3 is TGTGCCAGCAGCGAAGTATCAACAGGGGCCTCTTCACCCCTCCACTTT. This gives the protein CASSEVSTGASSPLHF.

J is TRBJ2-2 and V is TRBV20-1, with a tentative D call TRBD1 (6 bases). Germline assignment: CDR1 DFQATT and CDR2 SNEGSKA (reference sequence). This CDR3 region has 13 residues. Between the trimmed V and J ends, which lost 4 bases and 6 bases, there was a span of 12 bases. This CDR3 is CSAIYRDAGELFF. The DNA of the CDR3 is TGCAGTGCTATTTACAGGGACGCCGGGGAGCTGTTTTTT.

There are many counts of this clonotype. The chain joins TRBV12-3 or TRBV12-4 to TRBJ2-5; D uncertain. The CDR3 spans 17 residues. Trimming pared 7 bases from V and 0 bases from J, leaving 21 bases between. This chain's CDR3 is CASIRWSGRTYQETQYF. CDR3 in DNA: TGTGCCAGCATCCGTTGGAGTGGTAGAACGTACCAAGAGACCCAGTACTTC.

This clonotype was detected ten times or more. The chain joins TRBV5-1 to TRBJ2-3; 8 bases map to TRBD2. V lost 4 bases and J lost 1; bases outside the gene matches: 11. This CDR3 contains 17 residues. The germline CDR1 and CDR2 sequences are SGHRS and YFSETQ. CDR3 protein: CASSHDYSGGGTDTQYF. DNA for the CDR3: TGCGCCAGCAGCCACGACTATTCGGGAGGGGGCACAGATACGCAGTATTTT.